A selection of T cell receptor beta chains follows, all from one sample in a study of cytomegalovirus exposure and HLA in healthy donors. Profiled with immunoSEQ multiplex PCR; TCRdb holds only in-frame clones, not every one. This table holds some 140,000 clones, roughly three quarters found once. The sample comprised PBMCs. These receptors were collected from a man in his forties in good health and CMV-seronegative. Both conserved end residues are part of each CDR3. Fields, in order: V gene, J gene, CDR3 protein.

TRBV2	TRBJ2-2	CASNWGGGDTGELFF
TRBV6-1	TRBJ2-5	CASTSGGAQETQYF
TRBV7-9	TRBJ2-7	CASSLGQQISYEQYF
TRBV28	TRBJ2-7	CASTVFRGLAGDAEQYF
TRBV19	TRBJ2-7	CASSILAGRYEQYF
TRBV7-9	TRBJ1-5	CASSAAGGIDQPQHF
TRBV19	TRBJ1-4	CASSIQGANEKLFF
TRBV7-9	TRBJ2-7	CASSFGPLDSYEQYF
TRBV7-9	TRBJ2-7	CASSPVGQGTPYEQYF
TRBV2	TRBJ1-2	CASGWTGFGNYGYTF
TRBV4-3	TRBJ2-3	CASSQAHSGSSDTQYF
TRBV7-3	TRBJ2-5	CASSSGQPGETQYF
TRBV7-2	TRBJ1-5	CASSHRDQPQHF
TRBV7-9	TRBJ2-2	CASSPVSPSGSWAAGELFF
TRBV6-1	TRBJ1-1	CASSEPRQGRRTEAFF
TRBV5-1	TRBJ2-1	CASSPPSAGSSYNEQFF
TRBV5-4	TRBJ2-2	CASSLVQGAMTGELFF
TRBV5-1	TRBJ1-5	CASSLSRQINQPQHF
TRBV6-1	TRBJ2-3	CASELAGEGDTQYF
TRBV4-2	TRBJ1-5	CASSQDLSGAQPQHF
TRBV6-1	TRBJ1-4	CASRLRGGEKLFF
TRBV29-1	TRBJ1-1	CSVVQVPNTEAFF
TRBV29-1	TRBJ1-1	CGVEPTVEAFF
TRBV5-4	TRBJ1-1	CASSLSKWSTEAFF
TRBV7-6	TRBJ2-1	CASSLGSYNEQFF
TRBV5-4	TRBJ2-1	CASSPGLAVYNEQFF
TRBV5-1	TRBJ2-5	CASSLEAGADLETQYF
TRBV30	TRBJ1-5	CAWTGTGRSQPQHF
TRBV9	TRBJ1-1	CASSDGQENTEAFF
TRBV7-7	TRBJ2-3	CASSQTQGTDTQYF
TRBV30	TRBJ2-7	CAWRPDRDYEQYF
TRBV6-1	TRBJ2-5	CASSGRDRIQETQYF
TRBV7-2	TRBJ2-5	CASSSQGRETQYF
TRBV6-5	TRBJ1-2	CASSYRREGAIDTF
TRBV18	TRBJ2-6	CASSLSGTGGAGANVLTF
TRBV5-1	TRBJ2-7	CASSLGSSSYEQYF
TRBV30	TRBJ2-5	CAWSGLAETQYF
TRBV6-5	TRBJ2-3	CASSSDASGSTDTQYF
TRBV2	TRBJ1-5	CASKQGAIDQPQHF
TRBV7-2	TRBJ2-6	CASSRTGTAAGANVLTF
TRBV6-5	TRBJ1-2	CASRSQGGEYTF
TRBV19	TRBJ2-7	CASSYPGFRHEQYF
TRBV19	TRBJ1-5	CASSIWGSPQPQHF
TRBV7-2	TRBJ2-3	CASTGGRAGTDTQYF
TRBV28	TRBJ2-4	CASSRQGEFPNIQYF
TRBV11-2	TRBJ2-2	CASSSVTGELFF
TRBV11-2	TRBJ2-7	CASSSSGNSYEQYF
TRBV5-1	TRBJ2-7	CASSLAVGPGGSYEQYF